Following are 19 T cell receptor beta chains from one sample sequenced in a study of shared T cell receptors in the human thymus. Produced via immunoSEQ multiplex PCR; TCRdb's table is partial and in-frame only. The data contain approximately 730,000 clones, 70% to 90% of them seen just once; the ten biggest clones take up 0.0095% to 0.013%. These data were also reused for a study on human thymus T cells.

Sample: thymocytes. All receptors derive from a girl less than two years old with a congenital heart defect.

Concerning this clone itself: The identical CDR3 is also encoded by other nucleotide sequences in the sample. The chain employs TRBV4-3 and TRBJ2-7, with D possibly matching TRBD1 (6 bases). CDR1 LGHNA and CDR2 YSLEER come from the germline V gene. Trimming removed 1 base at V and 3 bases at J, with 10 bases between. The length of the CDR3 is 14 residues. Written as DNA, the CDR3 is TGCGCCAGCAGCCAAGGCACAGGGTACTACGAGCAGTACTTC. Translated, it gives CASSQGTGYYEQYF.

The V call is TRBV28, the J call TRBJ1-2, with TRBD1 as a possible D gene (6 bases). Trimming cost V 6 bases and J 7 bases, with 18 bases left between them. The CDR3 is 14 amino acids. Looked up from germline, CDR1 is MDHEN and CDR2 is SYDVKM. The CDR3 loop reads CASSQPGGAGGYTF. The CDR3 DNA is TGTGCCAGCAGCCAGCCGGGGGGGGCTGGTGGCTACACCTTC.

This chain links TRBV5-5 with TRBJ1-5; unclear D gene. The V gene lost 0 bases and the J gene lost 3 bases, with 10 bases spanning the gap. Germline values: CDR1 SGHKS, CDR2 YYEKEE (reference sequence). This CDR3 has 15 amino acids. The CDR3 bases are TGTGCCAGCAGCTTGGGACTTATGACCAATCAGCCCCAGCATTTT. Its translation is CASSLGLMTNQPQHF.

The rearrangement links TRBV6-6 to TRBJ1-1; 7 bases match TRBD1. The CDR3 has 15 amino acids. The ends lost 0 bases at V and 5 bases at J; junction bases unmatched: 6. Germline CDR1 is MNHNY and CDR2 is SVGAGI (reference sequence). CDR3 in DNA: TGTGCCAGCAGTTACTCAGGGGGCAAGGGGACTGAAGCTTTCTTT. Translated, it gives CASSYSGGKGTEAFF.

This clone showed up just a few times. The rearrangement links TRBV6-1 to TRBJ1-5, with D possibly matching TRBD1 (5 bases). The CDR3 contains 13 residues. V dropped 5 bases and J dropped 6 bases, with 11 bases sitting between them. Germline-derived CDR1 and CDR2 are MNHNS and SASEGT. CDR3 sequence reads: CASSRNRSQPQHF. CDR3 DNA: TGTGCCAGCAGTCGAAACAGGAGTCAGCCCCAGCATTTT.

CDR3 sequence: CASSGQGPLGEQYF. In nucleotides, the CDR3 is TGTGCCAGCAGTGGACAGGGGCCGCTGGGGGAGCAGTACTTC. V usage is TRBV2 and J usage is TRBJ2-7; the match to TRBD1 covers 8 bases. The CDR3 contains 14 residues. The ends lost 4 bases at V and 7 bases at J; junction bases unmatched: 9. Germline V gene lookup returns CDR1 SNHLY and CDR2 FYNNEI.

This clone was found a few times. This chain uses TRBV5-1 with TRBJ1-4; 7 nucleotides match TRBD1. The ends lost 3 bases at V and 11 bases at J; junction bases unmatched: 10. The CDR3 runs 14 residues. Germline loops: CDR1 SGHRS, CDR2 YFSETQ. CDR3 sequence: CASSWGQPRGKLFF. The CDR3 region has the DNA TGCGCCAGCAGCTGGGGACAGCCGAGGGGTAAACTGTTTTTT.

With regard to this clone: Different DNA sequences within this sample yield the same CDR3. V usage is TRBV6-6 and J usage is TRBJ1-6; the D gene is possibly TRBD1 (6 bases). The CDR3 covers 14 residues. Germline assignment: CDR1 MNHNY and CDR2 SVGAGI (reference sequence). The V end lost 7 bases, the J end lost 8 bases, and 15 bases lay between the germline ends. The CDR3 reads CASKAADSYSPLHF. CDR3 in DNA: TGTGCCAGCAAGGCTGCGGACAGCTATTCACCCCTCCACTTT.

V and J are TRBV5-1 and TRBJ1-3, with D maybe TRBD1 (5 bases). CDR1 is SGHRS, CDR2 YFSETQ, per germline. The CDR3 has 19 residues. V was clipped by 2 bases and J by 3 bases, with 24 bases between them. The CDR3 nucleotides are TGCGCCAGCAGCTTCGTTCCGGGACGGCCACCGGGAGGTGGAAACACCATATATTTT. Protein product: CASSFVPGRPPGGGNTIYF.

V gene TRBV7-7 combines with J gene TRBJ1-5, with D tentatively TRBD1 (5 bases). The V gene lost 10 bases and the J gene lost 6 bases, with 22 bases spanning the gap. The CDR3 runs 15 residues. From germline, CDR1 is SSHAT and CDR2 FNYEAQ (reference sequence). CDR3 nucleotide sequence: TGTGCCAAGCTCGCCCCGCAGGGTTACGGTCAGCCCCAGCATTTT. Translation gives CAKLAPQGYGQPQHF.

In DNA, the CDR3 is TGCGCCAGCAGCCAAACTAGCGGGGGGGTCACCGGGGAGCTGTTTTTT. Protein product: CASSQTSGGVTGELFF. The genes are TRBV4-3 and TRBJ2-2; 13 bases fit TRBD2. The junction had 1 base not matched to a gene; V was cut back by 2 bases and J by 4 bases. Germline assignment: CDR1 LGHNA and CDR2 YSLEER. The CDR3 length is 16 residues.

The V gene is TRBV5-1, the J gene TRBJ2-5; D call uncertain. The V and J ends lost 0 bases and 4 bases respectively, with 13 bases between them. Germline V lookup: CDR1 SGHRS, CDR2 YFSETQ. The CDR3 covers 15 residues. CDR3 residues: CASSLVHLTGETQYF. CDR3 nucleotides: TGCGCCAGCAGCTTGGTACACCTGACGGGAGAGACCCAGTACTTC.

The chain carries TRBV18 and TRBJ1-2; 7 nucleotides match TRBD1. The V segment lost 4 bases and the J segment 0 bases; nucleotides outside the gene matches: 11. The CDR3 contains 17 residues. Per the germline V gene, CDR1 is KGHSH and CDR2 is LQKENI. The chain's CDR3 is CASSHSDRVPSNYGYTF. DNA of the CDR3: TGTGCCAGCTCACACTCCGACAGGGTCCCCTCTAACTATGGCTACACCTTC.

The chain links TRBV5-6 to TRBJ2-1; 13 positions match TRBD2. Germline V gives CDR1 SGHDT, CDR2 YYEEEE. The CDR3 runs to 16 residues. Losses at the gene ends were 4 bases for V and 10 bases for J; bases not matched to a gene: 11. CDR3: CASSPETSGGSKEQFF. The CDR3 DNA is TGTGCCAGCAGCCCGGAGACTAGCGGGGGGTCGAAAGAGCAGTTCTTC.

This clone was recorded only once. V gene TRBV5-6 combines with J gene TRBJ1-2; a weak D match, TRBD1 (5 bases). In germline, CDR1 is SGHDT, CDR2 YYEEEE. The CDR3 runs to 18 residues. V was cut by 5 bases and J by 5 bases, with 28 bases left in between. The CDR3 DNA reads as TGTGCCAGCAGACCAGACAGTGGGGCTAATAGTCTACGATATGGCTACACCTTC. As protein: CASRPDSGANSLRYGYTF.

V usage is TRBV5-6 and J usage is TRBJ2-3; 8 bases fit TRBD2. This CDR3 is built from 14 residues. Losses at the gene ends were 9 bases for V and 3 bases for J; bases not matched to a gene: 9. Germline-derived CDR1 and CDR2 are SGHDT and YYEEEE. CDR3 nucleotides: TGTGCCACCGCGGGAAGCGGGGGTACAGATACGCAGTATTTT. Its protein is CATAGSGGTDTQYF.

CDR3 DNA: TGTGCCACCAGCGAGCCGGGACAGGGGGCTTCACCCCTCCACTTT. This codes for CATSEPGQGASPLHF. The chain has TRBV15 and TRBJ1-6, with TRBD1 matching over 12 bases. The CDR3 is 15 residues long. Germline V gene data show CDR1 as LNHNV and CDR2 as YYDKDF (reference sequence). The junction had 5 bases not matched to a gene; V was cut back by 5 bases and J by 9 bases.

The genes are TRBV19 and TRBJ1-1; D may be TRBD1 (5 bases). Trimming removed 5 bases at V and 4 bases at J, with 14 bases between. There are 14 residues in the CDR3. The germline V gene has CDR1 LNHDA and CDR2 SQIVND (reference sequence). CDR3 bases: TGTGCCAGTAGTCCTCTCGACAGAATCACTGAAGCTTTCTTT. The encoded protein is CASSPLDRITEAFF.

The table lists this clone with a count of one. CDR3: CASSFSDPGGAEEYNEQFF. Written as DNA, the CDR3 is TGCGCCAGCAGCTTTTCGGACCCGGGAGGAGCTGAGGAATACAATGAGCAGTTCTTC. The V call is TRBV5-1, the J call TRBJ2-1, with TRBD2 matching 7 bases. Germline CDR1 and CDR2: SGHRS and YFSETQ. V lost 2 bases to trimming and J lost 4 bases; unmatched junction nucleotides: 18. The CDR3 has 19 amino acids.